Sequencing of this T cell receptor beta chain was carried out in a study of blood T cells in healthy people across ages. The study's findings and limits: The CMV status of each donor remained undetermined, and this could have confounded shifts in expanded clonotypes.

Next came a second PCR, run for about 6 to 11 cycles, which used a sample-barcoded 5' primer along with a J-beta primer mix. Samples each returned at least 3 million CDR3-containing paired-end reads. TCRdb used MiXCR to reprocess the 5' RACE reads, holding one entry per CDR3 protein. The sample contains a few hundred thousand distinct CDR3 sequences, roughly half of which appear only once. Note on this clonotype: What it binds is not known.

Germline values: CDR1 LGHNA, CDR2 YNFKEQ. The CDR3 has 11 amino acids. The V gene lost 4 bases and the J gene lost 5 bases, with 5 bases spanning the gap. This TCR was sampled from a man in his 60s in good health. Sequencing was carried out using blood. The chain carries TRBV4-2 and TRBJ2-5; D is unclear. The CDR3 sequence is CASSPWETQYF. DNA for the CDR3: TGTGCCAGCAGCCCTTGGGAGACCCAGTACTTC.